Each of the 29 T cell receptor beta chains below was sequenced from the same sample in a study of CD8+ T cells in alopecia areata. Treatment defined: oral pan-JAK inhibitor, 5-10 mg twice daily. After isolation, RNA underwent reverse transcription to generate cDNA as the sequencing template. This table comes from immunoSEQ multiplex PCR, and its TCRdb copy is limited to in-frame clones, with some not included. The data show 150,000 to 200,000 clones, roughly 60% seen once. Source: CD4+ T cells sorted from blood, taken between weeks 55 and 65, from a patient treated with tofacitinib. The receptors shown here come from a human donor with alopecia areata.

This clone has just a few counts. V usage is TRBV14 and J usage is TRBJ1-3, with D possibly TRBD1 on 6 matching bases. Per the germline V gene, CDR1 is SGHDN and CDR2 is FVKESK. The CDR3 has 15 amino acids. V lost 5 bases and J lost 3, with 14 bases in between. CDR3 nucleotides: TGTGCCAGCAGCTTCCTGGGGGGCAATGGAAACACCATATATTTT. Amino acids: CASSFLGGNGNTIYF. Drawing the rest from reference TRBV14 and TRBJ1-3, the complete variable domain is EAGVTQFPSHSVIEKGQTVTLRCDPISGHDNLYWYRRVMGKEIKFLLHFVKESKQDESGMPNNRFLAERTGGTYSTLKVQPAELEDSGVYFCASSFLGGNGNTIYFGEGSWLTVV.

V and J are TRBV6-5 and TRBJ1-2; possible D gene TRBD1, 5 bases. The V end was cut by 0 bases, the J end by 4 bases, with 12 bases between. Looked up from germline, CDR1 is MNHEY and CDR2 is SVGAGI. This CDR3 has 15 residues. The CDR3 bases are TGTGCCAGCAGTTACTCCGGGGTTCAGGGCTATGGCTACACCTTC. Translated: CASSYSGVQGYGYTF.

The V and J genes are TRBV6-6 and TRBJ2-5, with no clear D. V dropped 6 bases and J dropped 2 bases, with 7 bases sitting between them. Germline V gene data show CDR1 as MNHNY and CDR2 as SVGAGI (reference sequence). This CDR3 region has 12 residues. CDR3 bases: TGTGCCAGCAGCCTGGTTCAAGAGACCCAGTACTTC. Amino acids: CASSLVQETQYF.

The chain recombines TRBV18 with TRBJ1-4, with TRBD1 as a possible D gene (6 bases). The CDR3 has 15 amino acids. V lost 5 bases and J 5 bases, leaving 15 bases between the germline ends. Germline V gives CDR1 KGHSH, CDR2 LQKENI. Written as DNA, the CDR3 is TGTGCCAGCTCATCTACGAGGACAGTAAATGAAAAACTGTTTTTT. As protein: CASSSTRTVNEKLFF. Based on the CDR3 plus reference TRBV18 and TRBJ1-4, the full variable domain is NAGVMQNPRHLVRRRGQEARLRCSPMKGHSHVYWYRQLPEEGLKFMVYLQKENIIDESGMPKERFSAEFPKEGPSILRIQQVVRGDSAAYFCASSSTRTVNEKLFFGSGTQLSVL.

In its sample, this clone was seen a few times. The chain's CDR3 is CSVVDPLVAKNIQYF. In DNA form, the CDR3 reads TGCAGCGTTGTAGACCCTTTAGTGGCCAAAAACATTCAGTACTTC. V usage is TRBV29-1 and J usage is TRBJ2-4, with no clear D. The germline gives CDR1 SQVTM, CDR2 ANQGSEA. This CDR3 region has 15 residues. V was clipped by 4 bases and J by 1 base, with 14 bases between them.

This clone is a singleton in its sample. The rearrangement uses TRBV28 and TRBJ1-5; D unresolved. Germline V gene sequence: CDR1 MDHEN, CDR2 SYDVKM. There are 14 residues in the CDR3. Between the trimmed V and J ends, which lost 1 base and 6 bases, there was a span of 10 bases. In nucleotides, the CDR3 is TGTGCCAGCAGTTTATCAGATCCGAGTCAGCCCCAGCATTTT. This sequence encodes CASSLSDPSQPQHF.

This clone appeared a single time. The same CDR3 is also encoded by other DNA sequences in this sample. This chain joins TRBV28 and TRBJ1-5; D is possibly TRBD1 (6 bases). Trimming stripped 2 bases from V and 4 bases from J, with 18 bases between. Germline loops: CDR1 MDHEN, CDR2 SYDVKM. The CDR3 loop spans 17 amino acids. The chain's CDR3 is CASSLPSTRGGNQPQHF. The CDR3 coding sequence is TGTGCCAGCAGTTTACCATCGACCAGGGGCGGAAATCAGCCCCAGCATTTT. The complete variable domain, with remaining parts taken from reference TRBV28 and TRBJ1-5, reads DVKVTQSSRYLVKRTGEKVFLECVQDMDHENMFWYRQDPGLGLRLIYFSYDVKMKEKGDIPEGYSVSREKKERFSLILESASTNQTSMYLCASSLPSTRGGNQPQHFGDGTRLSIL.

This clone was counted only a few times. This chain uses TRBV19 with TRBJ1-2; no definite D call. CDR1 and CDR2 (germline): LNHDA, SQIVND (reference sequence). Deletions cut 4 bases from V and 8 bases from J, with 14 bases between. The CDR3 length is 13 residues. CDR3 protein: CASSTRTGIGYTF. CDR3 bases: TGTGCCAGTAGTACCCGGACGGGGATCGGCTACACCTTC.

The chain is built from TRBV6-1 and TRBJ2-7; TRBD1 matches 7 bases. The germline CDR1 and CDR2 sequences are MNHNS and SASEGT. The CDR3 contains 12 residues. The J segment lost 7 bases and the V segment lost 5 bases, leaving 5 bases of the junction unmatched. CDR3 loop: CASSRTGTEQYF. CDR3 nucleotide sequence: TGTGCCAGCAGTCGGACAGGAACGGAGCAGTACTTC.

CDR3 nucleotide sequence: TGTGCCAGCAGCTTTGCGACGTGGGAGACCCAGTACTTC. Its translation: CASSFATWETQYF. This chain uses TRBV7-9 with TRBJ2-5, with D unclear. V lost 3 bases, J lost 5 bases, and 10 bases lay in between. CDR3 length equals 13 residues. In germline, CDR1 is SEHNR, CDR2 FQNEAQ (reference sequence).

The chain links TRBV7-3 to TRBJ2-3, with a weak D call TRBD2 (6 bases). Germline lookup yields CDR1 SGHTA and CDR2 FQGTGA. The CDR3 is 13 amino acids. V was cut by 6 bases and J by 6 bases, with 13 bases left in between. In nucleotides, the CDR3 is TGTGCCAGCAGTTCGGGACTCTCGGATACGCAGTATTTT. Translating it yields CASSSGLSDTQYF.

This rearrangement joins TRBV7-2 to TRBJ2-7; 9 bases map to TRBD2. The V and J ends lost 5 bases and 4 bases, in that order; junction bases with no gene match: 12. The CDR3 is 16 amino acids. The germline V gene has CDR1 SGHTA and CDR2 FQGNSA. CDR3 bases: TGTGCCAGCAGCCCCGTAGGGCGGCTAGCGGGATACGAGCAGTACTTC. The encoded protein is CASSPVGRLAGYEQYF.

This clone appeared many times. The chain couples TRBV7-9 to TRBJ1-1; 7 nucleotides match TRBD1. Germline loops: CDR1 SEHNR, CDR2 FQNEAQ (reference sequence). This CDR3 spans 14 amino acids. V dropped 4 bases and J dropped 5; count of bases not matched to a gene: 7. The CDR3: CASSWRGLGTEAFF. Here the CDR3 DNA reads TGTGCCAGCAGCTGGAGGGGGCTCGGGACTGAAGCTTTCTTT.

The J gene is TRBJ1-4, the V gene TRBV25-1; D perhaps matches TRBD1 (5 bases). The CDR3 has 13 amino acids. Germline CDR1 reads MGHDK; CDR2 reads SYGVNS. The V and J ends lost 5 bases and 14 bases respectively, with 18 bases between them. CDR3 coding DNA: TGTGCCAGCAGTCAGGGCCTCCCTGATCGGCTGTTTTTT. This translates into CASSQGLPDRLFF.

This clone was seen just once. This chain uses TRBV4-1 with TRBJ2-7; possible D gene TRBD1, 5 bases. Per germline, CDR1 MGHRA and CDR2 YSYEKL. V lost 1 base and J 3 bases, leaving 13 bases between the germline ends. The CDR3 loop spans 15 amino acids. The CDR3 loop is CASSQVSKGYYEQYF. Here the CDR3 DNA reads TGCGCCAGCAGCCAAGTCAGTAAGGGGTACTACGAGCAGTACTTC.

V gene TRBV30 combines with J gene TRBJ1-4, with D uncertain. This CDR3 region has 14 residues. V lost 4 bases and J 8 bases, leaving 17 bases between the germline ends. Germline CDR1 is GTSNPN and CDR2 is SVGIG (reference sequence). The CDR3: CAWIPGRGGEKLFF. The CDR3 DNA sequence: TGTGCCTGGATCCCCGGTCGTGGAGGGGAAAAACTGTTTTTT.

The chain has TRBV30 and TRBJ1-1; a weak D match, TRBD1 (5 bases). The V and J ends lost 8 bases and 4 bases respectively, with 14 bases between them. CDR3 length: 12 residues. Germline V gene sequence: CDR1 GTSNPN, CDR2 SVGIG (reference sequence). The CDR3 sequence: CARHRLRTEAFF. For the CDR3, the DNA is TGTGCCCGGCACAGGTTGCGCACTGAAGCTTTCTTT.

The J gene is TRBJ2-5, the V gene TRBV28; D unresolved. V dropped 6 bases and J dropped 1 base, with 9 bases sitting between them. Germline values: CDR1 MDHEN, CDR2 SYDVKM. The CDR3 runs 13 residues. CDR3 amino acids: CASSSDTQETQYF. The CDR3 region has the DNA TGTGCCAGCAGCTCCGACACCCAAGAGACCCAGTACTTC. The full variable domain, rest sourced from reference TRBV28 and TRBJ2-5, is DVKVTQSSRYLVKRTGEKVFLECVQDMDHENMFWYRQDPGLGLRLIYFSYDVKMKEKGDIPEGYSVSREKKERFSLILESASTNQTSMYLCASSSDTQETQYFGPGTRLLVL.

The chain is built from TRBV29-1 and TRBJ2-1; D may be TRBD2 (7 bases). Per germline, CDR1 SQVTM and CDR2 ANQGSEA. The CDR3 is 14 amino acids. Trimming took 7 bases from V and 5 from J, leaving 18 bases between them. DNA of the CDR3: TGCAGCGGGTCCGGCGCGGGGGCTAACAATGAGCAGTTCTTC. It yields the protein CSGSGAGANNEQFF.

This clone has only a few counts. DNA of the CDR3: TGTGCCTGGAGTGTCTCCAGTGTCGGTAATGAAAAACTGTTTTTT. Protein sequence: CAWSVSSVGNEKLFF. The chain links TRBV30 to TRBJ1-4; D is unresolved. V gave up 0 bases and J gave up 4 bases, with 12 bases separating them. CDR3 length equals 15 residues. Germline V gene sequence: CDR1 GTSNPN, CDR2 SVGIG (reference sequence).

This clone was detected only a few times. The rearrangement joins TRBV5-1 to TRBJ2-7; no clear D gene. The CDR3 is made up of 15 amino acids. The germline CDR1 and CDR2 sequences are SGHRS and YFSETQ. Trimming cost V 0 bases and J 0 bases, with 10 bases left between them. The DNA for the CDR3 is TGCGCCAGCAGCTTGGGGCGACTTGACTCCTACGAGCAGTACTTC. Translated, it gives CASSLGRLDSYEQYF. Full variable domain (missing parts from reference TRBV5-1 and TRBJ2-7): KAGVTQTPRYLIKTRGQQVTLSCSPISGHRSVSWYQQTPGQGLQFLFEYFSETQRNKGNFPGRFSGRQFSNSRSEMNVSTLELGDSALYLCASSLGRLDSYEQYFGPGTRLTVT.

This clone was seen only a few times. V usage is TRBV6-5 and J usage is TRBJ1-2; 11 nucleotides match TRBD1. This CDR3 region has 14 residues. Trimming at V came to 6 bases and at J to 2 bases, leaving 2 bases not matched to a gene. Germline V gene sequence: CDR1 MNHEY, CDR2 SVGAGI. The CDR3 DNA follows: TGTGCCAGCAGAAGGGACAGGGGGAACTATGGCTACACCTTC. Its protein product is CASRRDRGNYGYTF.

The V and J genes are TRBV10-3 and TRBJ1-4; perhaps TRBD1 as D (5 bases). The CDR3 is made up of 13 amino acids. CDR1 and CDR2 from the germline V gene are ENHRY and SYGVKD. Between the trimmed V and J ends, which lost 9 bases and 8 bases, there was a span of 16 bases. CDR3 loop: CAIRMDNSEKLFF. The CDR3 region has the DNA TGTGCCATTCGGATGGACAATTCCGAAAAACTGTTTTTT.

This clone was recorded only once. The chain employs TRBV2 and TRBJ2-3, with D perhaps TRBD1 (5 bases). Trimming removed 8 bases at V and 2 bases at J, with 5 bases between. CDR1 and CDR2 (germline): SNHLY, FYNNEI. The CDR3 runs 11 residues. This chain's CDR3 is CASGATDTQYF. DNA of the CDR3: TGTGCCAGCGGGGCCACAGATACGCAGTATTTT.

The V gene is TRBV30, the J gene TRBJ1-1; TRBD1 matches at 8 bases. V lost 4 bases, J lost 4 bases, and 8 bases stayed unmatched. The CDR3 loop spans 14 amino acids. In germline, CDR1 is GTSNPN, CDR2 SVGIG (reference sequence). The DNA for the CDR3 is TGTGCCTGGAATCTTCAGGGGGCCTTCACTGAAGCTTTCTTT. Protein sequence: CAWNLQGAFTEAFF.

This clone was found a few times. This chain links TRBV6-6 with TRBJ2-5; no reliable D call. This CDR3 has 15 amino acids. Germline assignment: CDR1 MNHNY and CDR2 SVGAGI (reference sequence). V lost 5 bases and J 5 bases, leaving 18 bases between the germline ends. The DNA for the CDR3 is TGTGCCAGCAGTATCCCGGGCCCGATCCAGGAGACCCAGTACTTC. It codes for CASSIPGPIQETQYF.

CDR3 DNA: TGCGCCAGCAGCTTGGAGGCTAGCGGGGGCCAAGAGACCCAGTACTTC. As protein: CASSLEASGGQETQYF. The chain recombines TRBV5-1 with TRBJ2-5; 10 bases fit TRBD2. The CDR3 sequence is 16 residues long. Germline CDR1 SGHRS, CDR2 YFSETQ. With 0 bases clipped from V and 1 base from J, the junction kept 3 bases outside the gene matches.

This clone was counted a few times. The chain carries TRBV7-2 and TRBJ2-7, with 12 positions matching TRBD1. Germline lookup yields CDR1 SGHTA and CDR2 FQGNSA. Trimming removed 5 bases from V and 4 bases from J; junction bases left unmatched: 12. This CDR3 has 17 amino acids. The CDR3 sequence is CASSDNVRDRGRYEQYF. Here the CDR3 DNA reads TGTGCCAGCAGCGATAACGTCCGGGACAGGGGGCGATACGAGCAGTACTTC. Complete variable domain (other parts from reference TRBV7-2 and TRBJ2-7): GAGVSQSPSNKVTEKGKDVELRCDPISGHTALYWYRQSLGQGLEFLIYFQGNSAPDKSGLPSDRFSAERTGGSVSTLTIQRTQQEDSAVYLCASSDNVRDRGRYEQYFGPGTRLTVT.

CDR3 residues: CASSAPGGITEAFF. The CDR3 DNA reads TGTGCCAGCAGTGCCCCCGGGGGGATCACTGAAGCTTTCTTT. The chain has TRBV25-1 and TRBJ1-1, with D tentatively TRBD1 (5 bases). This CDR3 has 14 amino acids. Germline V gene lookup returns CDR1 MGHDK and CDR2 SYGVNS. The ends were cut back, 4 bases at V and 4 bases at J, with 13 bases in the middle.